This T cell receptor (beta chain) was observed in a study of shared clonotypes between healthy human individuals. As for the study in general: For every donor, three CD4 naive, three CD4 memory, two CD8 naive and one CD8 memory plates were used.

CDR3 length: 11 residues. Germline V gene data show CDR1 as MNHNS and CDR2 as SASEGT. The trim removed 6 bases at V and 8 bases at J, leaving 3 bases unmatched. Sequencing was performed with immunoSEQ multiplex PCR; in TCRdb, only in-frame clones are kept and a portion is missing. The table records roughly 2.6 million clones, around nine tenths of them present only once. J is TRBJ1-1 and V is TRBV6-1, with TRBD1 identical over 7 bases. This receptor was obtained from a young man in good health. Sequenced input: naive CD4+ T cells sorted from blood. Sample subset: CD45RA+ positively selected. CDR3 amino acids: CASSSGGEAFF. The DNA of the CDR3 is TGTGCCAGCAGCTCAGGGGGGGAAGCTTTCTTT.